This TCR beta chain was obtained from a study of cytomegalovirus exposure and HLA in healthy donors. The table lists this clone with a few counts. What it recognizes is unknown. Overall study results and limits: Most of the TCR beta V segments (in an earlier analysis) were productive either about 90% or about 30% of the time. Three CMV-associated chains proved CMV antigen-specific in vitro.

CDR3 length equals 15 residues. V shed 2 bases, J shed 2 bases, and the junction held 3 bases outside the gene matches. The germline V gene encodes CDR1 LGHNA and CDR2 YNFKEQ. Primers for the PCR totalled 60 Vbeta and 13 Jbeta. Repertoires were generated with immunoSEQ multiplex PCR, while TCRdb's copy carries only in-frame clones and drops some. This table has approximately 160,000 clones, approximately 77% appearing once. The sample comprised PBMCs. The chain employs TRBV4-2 and TRBJ1-2, with 9 nucleotides matching TRBD1. The receptor was isolated from a male donor in good health and CMV-seronegative. The CDR3 loop is CASSQTGGGNYGYTF. The DNA of the CDR3 is TGTGCCAGCAGCCAAACAGGGGGCGGGAACTATGGCTACACCTTC.